These 27 T cell receptor beta chains came from one sample sequenced in a study of T cells in Graves' hyperthyroidism and ophthalmopathy. Amplification of TCR beta CDR3 regions used RNA as the template. First-round RT-PCR targeting the TCR CDR3 was performed with the HTBI primer set. TCRdb processed the multiplex PCR reads anew with MiXCR; each CDR3 protein has one entry. The data show 640,000 or so distinct CDR3 sequences, with approximately 15% seen just once and around 7% held by the top ten. Sequencing was carried out using blood. The receptors were sampled from a woman younger than 30 with Graves' ophthalmopathy.

Worth noting for this clonotype: The junction departs from the called germline gene at one end, perhaps through a read error. The chain couples TRBV9 to TRBJ1-1, with unresolved D. The CDR3 loop spans 14 amino acids. The germline gives CDR1 SGDLS, CDR2 YYNGEE. The CDR3 here is CASSPQDARTGAFF. The DNA for the CDR3 is TGTGCCAGCAGCCCGCAGGACGCGCGAACTGGAGCTTTCTTT.

Regarding this clonotype: This sequence may be a read error, since a much larger clone differs from it by one base. No conserved phenylalanine or tryptophan is present at the end of the CDR3, so a read error is the likely explanation. The V call is TRBV20-1, the J call TRBJ1-1; D gene ambiguous. V dropped 6 bases and J dropped 4 bases, with 15 bases sitting between them. There are 13 residues in the CDR3. CDR1 is DFQATT, CDR2 SNEGSKA, per germline (reference sequence). CDR3 sequence reads: CSAPPQRGTEAFS. The CDR3 bases are TGCAGTGCCCCGCCTCAACGGGGCACTGAAGCTTTCTCT.

In this sample, this clonotype turned up many times. This chain connects TRBV9 to TRBJ2-2; the D gene is possibly TRBD1 (5 bases). This CDR3 spans 17 amino acids. Trimming shortened V by 1 base and J by 0 bases, and 13 bases separated the two germline ends. Germline CDR1 is SGDLS and CDR2 is YYNGEE. CDR3 DNA sequence: TGTGCCAGCAGCGTACCGATTAGGGGCGCGAACACCGGGGAGCTGTTTTTT. This gives the protein CASSVPIRGANTGELFF.

Only a few counts were recorded for this clonotype. The chain uses TRBV4-1 and TRBJ2-1, with TRBD2 matching over 13 bases. Per germline, CDR1 MGHRA and CDR2 YSYEKL. The CDR3 contains 15 residues. V gave up 6 bases and J gave up 6 bases; unmatched junction bases: 5. CDR3 protein: CASRLTSGRTNEQFF. For the CDR3, the DNA is TGCGCCAGCAGGCTGACTAGCGGGAGGACCAATGAGCAGTTCTTC.

The chain employs TRBV27 and TRBJ1-6; TRBD1 might be the D (5 bases). CDR3 length equals 16 residues. Trimming took off 6 bases at V and 9 bases at J, with 21 bases between the two ends. Germline CDR1 and CDR2: MNHEY and SMNVEV (reference sequence). CDR3: CASRTGTSEPFSPLHF. Written as DNA, the CDR3 is TGTGCCAGCAGAACTGGGACTTCCGAACCCTTTTCACCCCTCCACTTT.

Many counts were recorded for this clonotype. The rearrangement links TRBV19 to TRBJ2-2; 10 bases line up with TRBD1. This CDR3 is built from 14 residues. J was trimmed by 1 base and V by 9 bases; bases with no gene match: 2. Germline V gives CDR1 LNHDA, CDR2 SQIVND (reference sequence). This CDR3 is CASRDRGNTGELFF. The DNA for the CDR3 is TGTGCCAGCCGGGACAGGGGGAACACCGGGGAGCTGTTTTTT.

V usage is TRBV24-1 and J usage is TRBJ2-1, with 7 nucleotides matching TRBD2. This CDR3 has 18 amino acids. V gave up 7 bases and J gave up 2 bases; unmatched junction bases: 16. The V gene's germline CDR1 is KGHDR and CDR2 SFDVKD. CDR3 region: CATSGDGASGSTYNEQFF. The CDR3 DNA reads as TGTGCCACCAGCGGGGATGGGGCTAGCGGCTCAACCTACAATGAGCAGTTCTTC.

This clonotype occurred many times. The chain uses TRBV11-2 and TRBJ2-5; perhaps D is TRBD1 or TRBD2 (5 bases each). V was shortened by 5 bases and J by 5 bases, with 18 bases between the two germline ends. The CDR3 has 15 amino acids. Per germline, CDR1 SGHAT and CDR2 FQNNGV. The CDR3 DNA reads TGTGCCAGCAGCATCAGGCCAGGGTCGGGGGAGACCCAGTACTTC. Amino acids: CASSIRPGSGETQYF.

This clonotype has a single count. This may come from a read error, since a much larger clone is one base off. The rearrangement uses TRBV6-1 and TRBJ1-5; 8 bases are a match to TRBD1. Germline CDR1 is MNHNS and CDR2 is SASEGT. J lost 3 bases, V lost 7 bases, and 5 bases had no gene match. The CDR3 is 14 residues long. This chain's CDR3 is CASTRTGINQPQHF. CDR3 in DNA: TGTGCCAGCACCAGGACAGGGATCAATCAGCCCCAGCATTTT.

This clonotype was recorded at least ten times. The chain recombines TRBV6-2 or TRBV6-3 with TRBJ2-7; D is unresolved. The CDR3 is 14 residues long. CDR1 and CDR2 (germline): MNHEY, SVGEGT. The germline V and J ends were trimmed by 7 bases and 2 bases, with 15 bases remaining between them. CDR3 DNA sequence: TGTGCCAGCACTAAAGGATTCCTGGCCTACGAGCAGTACTTC. Translating gives CASTKGFLAYEQYF.

Regarding this clonotype: A read error may be the cause here, since a much bigger clone is one base away. CDR3 nucleotides: TGTGCCGGCAGGCCAGGACTAGCGGGGAGCAATGAGCAGTTCTTC. Translated, it gives CAGRPGLAGSNEQFF. The genes are TRBV6-1 and TRBJ2-1, with TRBD2 matching over 12 bases. Germline V lookup: CDR1 MNHNS, CDR2 SASEGT. The CDR3 totals 15 residues.

This clonotype was seen ten or more times. This sequence joins TRBV24-1 and TRBJ1-2, with a weak D call TRBD1 (5 bases). V dropped 3 bases and J dropped 7 bases, with 23 bases sitting between them. In germline, CDR1 is KGHDR, CDR2 SFDVKD. This CDR3 contains 17 residues. CDR3 in amino acids: CATSDNLTGMGPLGYTF. CDR3 DNA sequence: TGTGCCACCAGTGATAACCTTACAGGAATGGGACCTCTTGGCTACACCTTC.

This clonotype appeared many times. The V and J genes are TRBV5-4 and TRBJ2-7; 7 bases fit TRBD1. Germline V lookup: CDR1 SGHNT, CDR2 YYREEE (reference sequence). With 0 bases clipped from V and 3 bases from J, the junction kept 3 bases outside the gene matches. The CDR3 is 14 amino acids. The CDR3 reads CASSLAGTDYEQYF. The DNA of the CDR3 is TGTGCCAGCAGCTTGGCGGGGACAGACTACGAGCAGTACTTC.

This clonotype is a singleton in its sample. Being one base from a much bigger clone, this may be a read error. The chain is built from TRBV19 and TRBJ2-7; no clear D. The CDR3 runs 15 residues. CDR1 and CDR2 from the germline V gene are LNHDA and SQIVND (reference sequence). V lost 2 bases and J lost 4, with 15 bases in between. In DNA, the CDR3 is TGTGCCAGTAGTATAAGCGCTAGACCAGGTTACGAGCAGTACTTC. It encodes CASSISARPGYEQYF.

This clonotype turned up a few times. The rearrangement joins TRBV4-1 to TRBJ1-1; 7 bases map to TRBD1. This CDR3 is 17 amino acids long. J was trimmed by 2 bases and V by 0 bases; bases with no gene match: 9. Germline CDR1 is MGHRA and CDR2 is YSYEKL. The CDR3: CASSQDRVTGVNTEAFF. The CDR3 nucleotides read TGCGCCAGCAGCCAAGATAGGGTAACAGGGGTAAACACTGAAGCTTTCTTT.

In its sample, this clonotype was seen a few times. The chain uses TRBV6-1 and TRBJ2-2, with D perhaps matching TRBD2 (5 bases). This CDR3 contains 13 residues. The V gene's germline CDR1 is MNHNS and CDR2 SASEGT. Trimming left V 6 bases short and J 3 bases short, with 8 bases between. The CDR3 sequence is CASREADTGELFF. The DNA for the CDR3 is TGTGCCAGCAGGGAGGCCGACACCGGGGAGCTGTTTTTT.

This chain links TRBV7-9 with TRBJ1-5; D gene uncertain. CDR1 is SEHNR, CDR2 FQNEAQ, per germline (reference sequence). The V end was cut by 4 bases, the J end by 0 bases, with 13 bases between. The CDR3 loop spans 16 amino acids. The CDR3 bases are TGTGCCAGCAGCTCAGAGCGAACCTATAGCAATCAGCCCCAGCATTTT. It encodes CASSSERTYSNQPQHF.

A few counts support this clonotype. The rearrangement joins TRBV6-1 to TRBJ2-2; 7 bases are shared with TRBD1. The CDR3 consists of 15 residues. Unmatched junction bases numbered 10, after V lost 6 bases and J lost 6 bases. Germline V CDR1 and CDR2: MNHNS, SASEGT. The CDR3 spells CASSTRGSGAGELFF. The CDR3 nucleotides are TGTGCCAGCAGCACCAGGGGGTCAGGGGCCGGGGAGCTGTTTTTT.

This clonotype was seen at least ten times. The chain has TRBV3-1 and TRBJ1-5; unclear D gene. The CDR3 has 15 amino acids. The V gene's germline CDR1 is LGHDT and CDR2 YNNKEL (reference sequence). The germline V and J ends were trimmed by 2 bases and 7 bases, with 15 bases remaining between them. Here the CDR3 reads CASSQQMEGGQPQHF. CDR3 coding DNA: TGTGCCAGCAGCCAACAAATGGAGGGAGGCCAGCCCCAGCATTTT.

This clonotype appeared many times. V is TRBV29-1 and J is TRBJ2-1, with a weak D call TRBD2 (5 bases). V lost 6 bases, J lost 9 bases, and 21 bases lay in between. Germline V gene lookup returns CDR1 SQVTM and CDR2 ANQGSEA. The CDR3 has 14 residues. DNA for the CDR3: TGCAGCGTATGGACCGGGGATGGTCGCAGTGAGCAGTTCTTC. Translation: CSVWTGDGRSEQFF.

There are many counts of this clonotype. This chain joins TRBV28 and TRBJ2-7; possibly TRBD1 for D (5 bases). V gave up 3 bases and J gave up 7 bases, with 7 bases separating them. The CDR3 has 11 amino acids. Germline CDR1 is MDHEN and CDR2 is SYDVKM. CDR3 nucleotides: TGTGCCAGCAGTTTTAGGGGTGAGCAGTACTTC. It encodes CASSFRGEQYF.

Notes on this clonotype: A single base separates this from a much larger clone, so it may be a read error. The chain links TRBV13 to TRBJ2-1, with 10 bases identical to TRBD1. V lost 1 base and J lost 4; bases outside the gene matches: 7. The CDR3 spans 17 residues. Germline V gives CDR1 PRHDT, CDR2 FYEKMQ (reference sequence). In DNA form, the CDR3 reads TGTGCCAGCAGCTTAGCCCCCCCGGGACAGGGGTACAATGAGCAGTTCTTC. Translating it yields CASSLAPPGQGYNEQFF. The full variable domain, rest sourced from reference TRBV13 and TRBJ2-1, is AAGVIQSPRHLIKEKRETATLKCYPIPRHDTVYWYQQGPGQDPQFLISFYEKMQSDKGSIPDRFSAQQFSDYHSELNMSSLELGDSALYFCASSLAPPGQGYNEQFFGPGTRLTVL.

Ten or more counts support this clonotype. This chain joins TRBV2 and TRBJ2-3, with D unresolved. CDR3 length: 14 amino acids. Germline V gene sequence: CDR1 SNHLY, CDR2 FYNNEI. The V end was cut by 5 bases, the J end by 4 bases, with 13 bases between. CDR3 protein: CASSSYVGPDTQYF. In DNA form, the CDR3 reads TGTGCCAGCAGTTCTTATGTAGGCCCAGATACGCAGTATTTT.

This clonotype was found many times. The V and J genes are TRBV12-3 or TRBV12-4 and TRBJ2-3; maybe TRBD1 (6 bases). The CDR3 has 15 amino acids. V was shortened by 5 bases and J by 0 bases, with 12 bases between the two germline ends. The DNA for the CDR3 is TGTGCCAGCAGTCAACAGGGTACTAGCACAGATACGCAGTATTTT. Protein sequence: CASSQQGTSTDTQYF.

This clonotype was recorded at least ten times. The chain combines TRBV24-1 with TRBJ2-7; D is unresolved. The CDR3 covers 15 residues. Looked up from germline, CDR1 is KGHDR and CDR2 is SFDVKD. The V end was cut by 2 bases, the J end by 2 bases, with 12 bases between. The CDR3 DNA follows: TGTGCCACCAGTGATTCAGGCCCCGTTACCTACGAGCAGTACTTC. Translation gives CATSDSGPVTYEQYF.

This clonotype was counted many times. V gene TRBV7-9 combines with J gene TRBJ2-7; TRBD1 agrees at 11 bases. Germline V CDR1 and CDR2: SEHNR, FQNEAQ (reference sequence). The V segment lost 1 base and the J segment 0 bases; nucleotides outside the gene matches: 2. This CDR3 is built from 16 residues. The CDR3 protein is CASSLDGTGGSYEQYF. The CDR3 region has the DNA TGTGCCAGCAGCTTAGACGGGACAGGGGGCTCCTACGAGCAGTACTTC. The variable domain in full, with the rest retrieved from reference TRBV7-9 and TRBJ2-7, is DTGVSQNPRHKITKRGQNVTFRCDPISEHNRLYWYRQTLGQGPEFLTYFQNEAQLEKSRLLSDRFSAERPKGSFSTLEIQRTEQGDSAMYLCASSLDGTGGSYEQYFGPGTRLTVT.

This clonotype was seen repeatedly, ten times or more. The chain has TRBV7-8 and TRBJ2-7, with D perhaps matching TRBD1 (6 bases). The CDR3 is 16 residues long. V lost 5 bases and J lost 2, with 19 bases in between. Germline V lookup: CDR1 SGHVS, CDR2 FQNEAQ. The DNA of the CDR3 is TGTGCCAGCAGCCGACGGACAGATCGTCAAGCCTACGAGCAGTACTTC. Protein: CASSRRTDRQAYEQYF.